Here is one T cell receptor (beta chain) with its context. Its antigen is not identified. PCR amplification relied on 60 Vbeta primers (plus 13 Jbeta primers). The protocol was immunoSEQ multiplex PCR, while the TCRdb copy is restricted to in-frame clones and leaves out a portion. The sample table includes about 200,000 clones. The data belong to a study of cytomegalovirus exposure and HLA in healthy donors. General observations from the study: Later analysis identified several of the most significant clusters that appeared linked to common viral pathogens. The likely explanation for a cluster of highly shared sequence variants was sequencing artifact. Associated with cytomegalovirus, according to the listing, were 170 or so TCR beta chains.

The CDR3 length is 13 residues. CDR1 is LNHDA, CDR2 SQIVND, per germline (reference sequence). Trimming removed 10 bases from V and 2 bases from J, with 14 bases in between. The TCR sequence derives from a boy aged 5 to 17 in good health and CMV-seronegative. Sample: PBMCs. This chain uses TRBV19 with TRBJ1-2, with D possibly being TRBD1 (6 bases). CDR3 sequence (DNA): TGTGCCACGCAGCCACAGGGAAACTATGGCTACACCTTC. Its translation is CATQPQGNYGYTF.